This T cell receptor (beta chain) was recorded in a study of blood T cell repertoires in COVID-19. As for the study in general: Specimens from acute and convalescent COVID-19 originated in the United States, Italy and Spain.

In the original processing: Estimates of nucleated cell counts were drawn from the amplification of reference gene primers. Only in-frame clones appear in the TCRdb table, and some are missing; sequencing was by immunoSEQ multiplex PCR. For V, J and clone size, that table is used; D and trimming come from the DNA. The sample has about 260,000 clones, approximately 90% seen once; the top ten hold 4.1%. The trim removed 3 bases at V and 7 bases at J, leaving 5 bases unmatched. The germline CDR1 and CDR2 sequences are MNHEY and SVGAGI. CDR3 length equals 14 residues. Recruitment covered some 25 US areas and drew participants whose ages spanned about 18 to 95 years.

This sequence joins TRBV6-5 and TRBJ1-4; TRBD1 aligns across 7 bases. Sequencing input: PBMCs or T cells enriched from blood (not recorded which). The TCR comes from a woman in her 30s with acute COVID-19. The CDR3 reads CASSYRQGGEKLFF. CDR3 nucleotides: TGTGCCAGCAGTTATAGACAGGGAGGTGAAAAACTGTTTTTT.